The 22 T cell receptor beta chains listed next were all sequenced from one sample in a study of cytotoxic CD8 clonotypes in ibrutinib-treated CLL. The data were produced by immunoSEQ multiplex PCR, yet TCRdb's version contains in-frame clones alone and is incomplete. There are approximately 200,000 clones in the sample; around 72% occur only once, and around an eighth lies in the top ten. The sequencing used PBMCs, collected after 24 months of ibrutinib treatment. All receptors come from a human donor with chronic lymphocytic leukemia.

The genes are TRBV5-6 and TRBJ1-5; D gene ambiguous. Trimming took off 4 bases at V and 0 bases at J, with 11 bases between the two ends. There are 15 residues in the CDR3. CDR1 is SGHDT, CDR2 YYEEEE, per germline. The CDR3 nucleotides read TGTGCCAGCAGCCTGAAAGCGTCTAGCAATCAGCCCCAGCATTTT. It is translated as CASSLKASSNQPQHF.

This clone was counted a few times. The V gene is TRBV14, the J gene TRBJ1-3; the match to TRBD1 covers 7 bases. Unmatched junction bases numbered 14, after V lost 6 bases and J lost 0 bases. CDR1 SGHDN and CDR2 FVKESK come from the germline V gene. This CDR3 has 18 residues. The CDR3 DNA reads as TGTGCCAGCAGTCGAGTCGGGACAGCTTCTTTCTCTGGAAACACCATATATTTT. Amino acid sequence: CASSRVGTASFSGNTIYF.

CDR3 nucleotides: TGTGCCACCAGCAGAGCAGGGACAGGCTATGGCTACACCTTC. This gives the protein CATSRAGTGYGYTF. V is TRBV15 and J is TRBJ1-2; the match to TRBD1 covers 8 bases. Germline assignment: CDR1 LNHNV and CDR2 YYDKDF (reference sequence). CDR3 length: 14 residues. J gave up 4 bases and V 1 base, and 2 bases lay outside the gene matches.

The rearrangement uses TRBV4-2 and TRBJ2-4; 10 positions match TRBD2. The CDR3 is made up of 17 amino acids. V shed 4 bases, J shed 0 bases, and the junction held 6 bases outside the gene matches. From germline, CDR1 is LGHNA and CDR2 YNFKEQ. The CDR3 sequence is CASSLGLAGVAKNIQYF. The CDR3 nucleotides are TGTGCCAGCAGCCTGGGCCTAGCGGGAGTAGCCAAAAACATTCAGTACTTC.

The CDR3 DNA sequence: TGTGCCAGCACCTCTAGCACGGGAGCTTTCTTT. Its protein product is CASTSSTGAFF. The V gene is TRBV6-5, the J gene TRBJ1-1; D is unclear. The CDR3 is made up of 11 amino acids. Germline CDR1 reads MNHEY; CDR2 reads SVGAGI. Trimming cost V 7 bases and J 10 bases, with 13 bases left between them.

CDR3 sequence (DNA): TGTGCCAGCACCCTGGGGGCGCTCGCTAGCACAGATACGCAGTATTTT. This gives the protein CASTLGALASTDTQYF. The chain links TRBV28 to TRBJ2-3, with TRBD1 as a possible D gene (6 bases). The CDR3 loop spans 16 amino acids. The germline gives CDR1 MDHEN, CDR2 SYDVKM. The germline V and J ends were trimmed by 7 bases and 0 bases, with 17 bases remaining between them.

The chain employs TRBV9 and TRBJ2-3; D may be TRBD2 (6 bases). V was shortened by 4 bases and J by 2 bases, with 11 bases between the two germline ends. Germline V lookup: CDR1 SGDLS, CDR2 YYNGEE. CDR3 length: 14 amino acids. The CDR3 protein is CASSIREYTDTQYF. The CDR3 bases are TGTGCCAGCAGCATCCGGGAGTACACAGATACGCAGTATTTT.

This clone was picked up a small number of times. V usage is TRBV29-1 and J usage is TRBJ1-2; D gene uncertain. V gave up 6 bases and J gave up 2 bases, with 13 bases separating them. This CDR3 contains 13 residues. CDR1 and CDR2 (germline): SQVTM, ANQGSEA. CDR3 DNA sequence: TGCAGCGTCGAGGAGGCTTCAAACTATGGCTACACCTTC. This sequence encodes CSVEEASNYGYTF.

Written as DNA, the CDR3 is TGTGCCAGCAGTTTATTTGGGGGCCTAGCGGGAAGATCCTACAATGAGCAGTTCTTC. Protein sequence: CASSLFGGLAGRSYNEQFF. V gene TRBV27 combines with J gene TRBJ2-1; 9 nucleotides align to TRBD2. Germline loops: CDR1 MNHEY, CDR2 SMNVEV (reference sequence). The CDR3 covers 19 residues. Losses at the gene ends were 1 base for V and 1 base for J; bases not matched to a gene: 11.

The chain combines TRBV10-3 with TRBJ2-1; D gene ambiguous. The CDR3 totals 13 residues. Trimming took 6 bases from V and 5 from J, leaving 11 bases between them. Germline V gene lookup returns CDR1 ENHRY and CDR2 SYGVKD. The CDR3 spells CAISKASNNEQFF. The CDR3 coding sequence is TGTGCCATCAGCAAGGCCTCAAACAATGAGCAGTTCTTC.

The chain recombines TRBV5-1 with TRBJ2-3; D is undetermined. Germline values: CDR1 SGHRS, CDR2 YFSETQ. The CDR3 contains 14 residues. V lost 0 bases to trimming and J lost 2 bases, with 7 bases between them. CDR3 amino acids: CASSLDGLTDTQYF. CDR3 nucleotide sequence: TGCGCCAGCAGCTTGGACGGCCTCACAGATACGCAGTATTTT.

This clone showed up just once. The rearrangement uses TRBV2 and TRBJ1-1; D is undetermined. Per germline, CDR1 SNHLY and CDR2 FYNNEI. The CDR3 is 15 residues long. Trimming pared 4 bases from V and 0 bases from J, leaving 12 bases between. The CDR3 loop is CASSGQTVLNTEAFF. DNA for the CDR3: TGTGCCAGCAGTGGACAAACAGTCTTGAACACTGAAGCTTTCTTT.

CDR3 residues: CSFDHNYGYTF. CDR3 nucleotides: TGCAGCTTCGACCATAACTATGGCTACACCTTC. This rearrangement joins TRBV29-1 to TRBJ1-2; D gene unclear. V was trimmed by 8 bases and J by 1 base, leaving 8 bases between them. CDR3 size: 11 residues. Germline V gene lookup returns CDR1 SQVTM and CDR2 ANQGSEA.

The chain employs TRBV28 and TRBJ1-2; D perhaps matches TRBD1 (6 bases). Trimming took off 6 bases at V and 0 bases at J, with 14 bases between the two ends. The CDR3 is made up of 15 amino acids. Per germline, CDR1 MDHEN and CDR2 SYDVKM. DNA of the CDR3: TGTGCCAGCAGGCGATGGACAGTCCCTAACTATGGCTACACCTTC. Its protein is CASRRWTVPNYGYTF.

The V and J genes are TRBV18 and TRBJ2-7; 7 bases agree with TRBD2. Germline assignment: CDR1 KGHSH and CDR2 LQKENI. The V and J ends lost 0 bases and 4 bases, in that order; junction bases with no gene match: 6. This CDR3 has 15 amino acids. The CDR3 nucleotides read TGTGCCAGCTCACCACCTTCGGGAGGTGGTTACGAGCAGTACTTC. Its protein is CASSPPSGGGYEQYF.

V usage is TRBV2 and J usage is TRBJ2-7; no clear D gene. The V end was cut by 1 base, the J end by 3 bases, with 4 bases between. CDR1 and CDR2 (germline): SNHLY, FYNNEI. The CDR3 runs to 12 residues. The CDR3 loop is CASSEVGYEQYF. The CDR3 bases are TGTGCCAGCAGTGAAGTAGGCTACGAGCAGTACTTC. The full variable domain, rest sourced from reference TRBV2 and TRBJ2-7, is EPEVTQTPSHQVTQMGQEVILRCVPISNHLYFYWYRQILGQKVEFLVSFYNNEISEKSEIFDDQFSVERPDGSNFTLKIRSTKLEDSAMYFCASSEVGYEQYFGPGTRLTVT.

V is TRBV14 and J is TRBJ1-4, with 9 nucleotides matching TRBD1. There are 15 residues in the CDR3. Unmatched junction bases numbered 5, after V lost 3 bases and J lost 6 bases. Germline values: CDR1 SGHDN, CDR2 FVKESK. This CDR3 is CASSQQQGAYEKLFF. CDR3 sequence (DNA): TGTGCCAGCAGCCAGCAACAGGGGGCGTATGAAAAACTGTTTTTT.

The genes are TRBV18 and TRBJ2-2; D possibly corresponds to TRBD2 (5 bases). The CDR3 is 16 residues long. V lost 1 base and J 5 bases, leaving 14 bases between the germline ends. CDR1 is KGHSH, CDR2 LQKENI, per germline. In nucleotides, the CDR3 is TGTGCCAGCTCACCACGCCGGGATTATCCTACCGGGGAGCTGTTTTTT. Translation: CASSPRRDYPTGELFF.

This chain joins TRBV5-1 and TRBJ1-1; D is unclear. Germline loops: CDR1 SGHRS, CDR2 YFSETQ. V lost 0 bases and J 5 bases, leaving 14 bases between the germline ends. The CDR3 extends over 15 amino acids. CDR3 nucleotides: TGCGCCAGCAGCTTGGAGGAGGGCAGAAGGACTGAAGCTTTCTTT. The encoded protein is CASSLEEGRRTEAFF. Using reference TRBV5-1 and TRBJ1-1 for the parts outside the CDR3, the full variable domain is KAGVTQTPRYLIKTRGQQVTLSCSPISGHRSVSWYQQTPGQGLQFLFEYFSETQRNKGNFPGRFSGRQFSNSRSEMNVSTLELGDSALYLCASSLEEGRRTEAFFGQGTRLTVV.

The rearrangement links TRBV6-5 to TRBJ2-3, with D unclear. The germline gives CDR1 MNHEY, CDR2 SVGAGI. This CDR3 has 14 amino acids. Trimming took 2 bases from V and 3 from J, leaving 9 bases between them. This CDR3 is CASSYTRLTDTQYF. The CDR3 coding sequence is TGTGCCAGCAGTTACACCAGGCTAACAGATACGCAGTATTTT.

CDR3 DNA: TGCGCCAGCAGCTTGTCGTCTGCTGGCTCCTACAATGAGCAGTTCTTC. This gives the protein CASSLSSAGSYNEQFF. V and J are TRBV5-1 and TRBJ2-1; D gene unclear. Germline loops: CDR1 SGHRS, CDR2 YFSETQ. The length of the CDR3 is 16 residues. V lost 1 base and J lost 0, with 11 bases in between. Combining the CDR3 with reference TRBV5-1 and TRBJ2-1 gives the whole variable domain KAGVTQTPRYLIKTRGQQVTLSCSPISGHRSVSWYQQTPGQGLQFLFEYFSETQRNKGNFPGRFSGRQFSNSRSEMNVSTLELGDSALYLCASSLSSAGSYNEQFFGPGTRLTVL.

The chain combines TRBV27 with TRBJ2-7; TRBD2 is a possible D gene (5 bases). This CDR3 has 13 amino acids. The V end lost 6 bases, the J end lost 2 bases, and 11 bases lay between the germline ends. The V gene's germline CDR1 is MNHEY and CDR2 SMNVEV (reference sequence). In nucleotides, the CDR3 is TGTGCCAGCAGGCTCGGGATGGCCTACGAGCAGTACTTC. Protein sequence: CASRLGMAYEQYF.